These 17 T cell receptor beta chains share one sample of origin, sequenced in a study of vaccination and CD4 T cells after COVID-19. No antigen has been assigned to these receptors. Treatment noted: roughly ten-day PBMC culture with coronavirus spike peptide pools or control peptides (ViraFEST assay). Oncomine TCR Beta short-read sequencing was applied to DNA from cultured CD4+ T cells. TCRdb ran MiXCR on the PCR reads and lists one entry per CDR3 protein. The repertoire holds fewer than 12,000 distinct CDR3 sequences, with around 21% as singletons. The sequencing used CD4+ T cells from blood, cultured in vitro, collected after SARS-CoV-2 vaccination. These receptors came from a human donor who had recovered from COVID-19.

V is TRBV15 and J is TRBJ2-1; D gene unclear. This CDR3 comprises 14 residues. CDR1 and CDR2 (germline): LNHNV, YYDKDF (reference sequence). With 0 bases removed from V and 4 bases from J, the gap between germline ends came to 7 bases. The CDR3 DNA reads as TGTGCCACCAGCAGAGATCCGGGTTACAATGAGCAGTTCTTC. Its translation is CATSRDPGYNEQFF.

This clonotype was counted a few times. The CDR3 bases are TGTGCCAGCAGCTCAAGGACTAGCGGAGGCGAGCAGTTCTTC. Residues: CASSSRTSGGEQFF. The chain combines TRBV7-2 with TRBJ2-1; 10 positions match TRBD2. This CDR3 is 14 amino acids long. The V and J ends lost 4 bases and 10 bases, in that order; junction bases with no gene match: 7. Germline V gene sequence: CDR1 SGHTA, CDR2 FQGNSA.

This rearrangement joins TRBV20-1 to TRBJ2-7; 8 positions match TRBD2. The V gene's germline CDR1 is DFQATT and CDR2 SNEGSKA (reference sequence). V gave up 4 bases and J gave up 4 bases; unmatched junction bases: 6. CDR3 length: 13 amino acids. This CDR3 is CSAKAGVLYEQYF. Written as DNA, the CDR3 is TGCAGTGCTAAAGCGGGAGTTCTATACGAGCAGTACTTC.

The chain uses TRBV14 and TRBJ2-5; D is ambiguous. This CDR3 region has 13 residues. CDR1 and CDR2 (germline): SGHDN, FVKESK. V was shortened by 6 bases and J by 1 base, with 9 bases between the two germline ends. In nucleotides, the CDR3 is TGTGCCAGCAGTTTAGTCTTCCAAGAGACCCAGTACTTC. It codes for CASSLVFQETQYF.

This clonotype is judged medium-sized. CDR3 in amino acids: CASTLGTVQETQYF. CDR3 DNA: TGTGCCAGCACCCTAGGGACAGTCCAAGAGACCCAGTACTTC. The rearrangement joins TRBV7-2 to TRBJ2-5; 7 bases match TRBD1. The V segment lost 7 bases and the J segment 1 base; nucleotides outside the gene matches: 6. There are 14 residues in the CDR3. From germline, CDR1 is SGHTA and CDR2 FQGNSA.

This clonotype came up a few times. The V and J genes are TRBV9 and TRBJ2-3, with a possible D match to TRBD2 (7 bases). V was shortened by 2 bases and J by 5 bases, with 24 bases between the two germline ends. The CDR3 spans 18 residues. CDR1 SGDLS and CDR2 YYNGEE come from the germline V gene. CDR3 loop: CASSVTVPEAGAGDTQYF. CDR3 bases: TGTGCCAGCAGCGTCACCGTACCTGAGGCGGGGGCAGGAGATACGCAGTATTTT.

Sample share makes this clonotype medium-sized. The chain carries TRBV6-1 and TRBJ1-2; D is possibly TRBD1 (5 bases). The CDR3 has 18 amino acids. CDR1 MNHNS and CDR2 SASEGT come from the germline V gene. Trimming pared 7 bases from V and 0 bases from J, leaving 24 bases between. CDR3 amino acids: CASIVMSGWGIANYGYTF. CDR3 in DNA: TGTGCCAGCATAGTCATGTCAGGCTGGGGGATAGCTAACTATGGCTACACCTTC.

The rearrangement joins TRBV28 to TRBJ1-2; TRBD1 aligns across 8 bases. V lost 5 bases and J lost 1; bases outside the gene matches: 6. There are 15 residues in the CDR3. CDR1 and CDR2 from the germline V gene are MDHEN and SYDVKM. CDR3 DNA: TGTGCCAGCAGTCAGACAGGGGCGGGTAACTATGGCTACACCTTC. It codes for CASSQTGAGNYGYTF.

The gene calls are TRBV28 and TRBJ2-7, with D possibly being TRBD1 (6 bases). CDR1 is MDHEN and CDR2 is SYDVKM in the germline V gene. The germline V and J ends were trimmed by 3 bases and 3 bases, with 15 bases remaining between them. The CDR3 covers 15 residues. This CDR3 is CASSFAHTGLYEQYF. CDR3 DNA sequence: TGTGCCAGCAGTTTCGCCCATACAGGGCTCTACGAGCAGTACTTC.

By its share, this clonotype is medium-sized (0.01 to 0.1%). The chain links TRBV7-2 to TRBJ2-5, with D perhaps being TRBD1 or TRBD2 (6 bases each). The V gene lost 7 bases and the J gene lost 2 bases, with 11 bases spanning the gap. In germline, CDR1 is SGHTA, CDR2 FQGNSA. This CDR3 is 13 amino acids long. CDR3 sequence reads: CASTGGRQETQYF. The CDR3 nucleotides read TGTGCCAGCACCGGGGGCAGGCAAGAGACCCAGTACTTC.

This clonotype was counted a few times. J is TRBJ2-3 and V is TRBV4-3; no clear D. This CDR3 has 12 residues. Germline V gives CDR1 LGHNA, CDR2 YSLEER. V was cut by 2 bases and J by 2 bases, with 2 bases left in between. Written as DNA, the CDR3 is TGCGCCAGCAGCCAATACACAGATACGCAGTATTTT. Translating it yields CASSQYTDTQYF.

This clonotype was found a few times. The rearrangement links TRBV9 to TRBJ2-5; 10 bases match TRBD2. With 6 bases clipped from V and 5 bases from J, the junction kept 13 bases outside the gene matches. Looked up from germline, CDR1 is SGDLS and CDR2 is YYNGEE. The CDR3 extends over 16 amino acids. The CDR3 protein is CASTQGASGSGETQYF. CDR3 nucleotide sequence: TGTGCCAGCACCCAAGGGGCTAGCGGGAGCGGGGAGACCCAGTACTTC.

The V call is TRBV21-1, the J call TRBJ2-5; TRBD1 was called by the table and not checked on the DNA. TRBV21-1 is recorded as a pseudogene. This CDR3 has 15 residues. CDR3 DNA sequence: TGTGCCAGCAGCAATAAATGCGCCTCCGTTTGGACCCAGTACTTC. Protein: CASSNKCASVWTQYF.

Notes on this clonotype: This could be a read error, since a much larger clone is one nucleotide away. The CDR3 bases are TGCAGTGCTAGTCGAGGAAGGGGTCCTAATTCGGCCCTCCACTTT. Encoded protein: CSASRGRGPNSALHF. The chain uses TRBV20-1 and TRBJ1-6, with a possible D match to TRBD1 (5 bases). The CDR3 loop spans 15 amino acids. Germline lookup yields CDR1 DFQATT and CDR2 SNEGSKA (reference sequence). The ends were cut back, 3 bases at V and 14 bases at J, with 23 bases in the middle.

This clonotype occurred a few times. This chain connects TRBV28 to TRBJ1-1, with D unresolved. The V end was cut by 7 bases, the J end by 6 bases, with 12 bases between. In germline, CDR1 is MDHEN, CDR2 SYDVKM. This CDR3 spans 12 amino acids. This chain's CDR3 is CASKLPHSEAFF. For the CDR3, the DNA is TGTGCCAGCAAACTCCCACACTCTGAAGCTTTCTTT.

The CDR3 sequence is CSAGRLARTYEQYF. DNA for the CDR3: TGCAGTGCTGGAAGACTAGCCCGAACCTACGAGCAGTACTTC. The V and J genes are TRBV20-1 and TRBJ2-7; 7 bases agree with TRBD2. The CDR3 has 14 residues. Germline CDR1 DFQATT, CDR2 SNEGSKA (reference sequence). Trimming removed 5 bases from V and 2 bases from J; junction bases left unmatched: 9.

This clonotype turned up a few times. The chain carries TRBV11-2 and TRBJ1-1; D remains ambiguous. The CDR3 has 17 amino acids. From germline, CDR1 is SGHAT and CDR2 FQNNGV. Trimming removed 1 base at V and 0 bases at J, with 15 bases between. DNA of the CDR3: TGTGCCAGCAGCTTAGCGCTAGACTCTTACATGAACACTGAAGCTTTCTTT. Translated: CASSLALDSYMNTEAFF.